This T cell receptor beta chain emerged from a study of cytomegalovirus exposure and HLA in healthy donors. Study details: Researchers previously reported finding about 110 million unique TCR beta sequences from roughly 200 million T cells. Clustering assigned 81% of the roughly 430 genotyped donors to the Caucasian-associated ancestry cluster.

About this clone: Its matching antigen is unknown.

The PCR had 60 Vbeta and 13 Jbeta primers. TCRdb's table, derived via immunoSEQ multiplex PCR, lists solely in-frame clones and lacks some. In the table there are tens of thousands of clones, more than 70% of which are singletons. The CDR3 covers 15 residues. The J segment lost 4 bases and the V segment lost 4 bases, leaving 4 bases of the junction unmatched. CDR1 is MNHEY and CDR2 is SMNVEV in the germline V gene (reference sequence). Study conclusions and caveats: In most subjects, TCR beta sequences reportedly gave accurate predictions of HLA-A and HLA-B alleles. Three CMV-associated chains proved CMV antigen-specific in vitro.

The receptor's source is a man between 25 and 39 years old in good health and CMV-seronegative. The rearrangement links TRBV27 to TRBJ2-7, with 13 bases matching TRBD2. Sequencing was performed on PBMCs. The CDR3, as DNA: TGTGCCAGCAGTTCTGGACTAGCGGGAGTTTACGAGCAGTACTTC. Protein: CASSSGLAGVYEQYF.